This TCR beta chain is from a study of CD8+CD57+ T cells in acquired aplastic anemia. Whole-study context: Sorted CD4+ and CD8+ cells gave an average of about 3.4 ug of DNA.

Study results and limitations: In CD8+ cells, Simpson's diversity showed no significant difference between patients and controls. The number of CD8+ CDR3 sequences shared by patients and controls was twenty-nine.

For CDR3 and TCR beta VDJ profiling, genomic DNA was the template used. Using its own MiXCR run on the reads, TCRdb lists one record per CDR3 protein. The data contain under 350,000 distinct CDR3 sequences, around three fifths of them singletons. Remarks on this clonotype: The antigen is not known.

The CDR3 has 12 residues. V lost 4 bases to trimming and J lost 8 bases, with 12 bases between them. CDR1 SGDLS and CDR2 YYNGEE come from the germline V gene. The sequenced patients had an expansion of CD8+CD57+ cells seen by flow cytometry. The chain has TRBV9 and TRBJ1-2; TRBD1 might be the D (5 bases). Sequencing was performed on sorted CD4+, CD8+, or CD8+CD57+ T cells (not recorded which) from PBMCs. The receptor was isolated from a human donor with aplastic anemia. CDR3 amino acids: CASSRGGTGYTF. The DNA for the CDR3 is TGTGCCAGCAGCCGAGGCGGGACCGGCTACACCTTC.